Presented here are 15 T cell receptor beta chains from one specimen sequenced in a study of blood T cell repertoires in COVID-19. Sequenced by immunoSEQ multiplex PCR; TCRdb stores in-frame clones only, minus some. The data show some 260,000 clones, around nine tenths seen once. Sequenced input: peripheral blood. The origin of the receptors is a woman between 65 and 79 years old with COVID-19, enrolled during active disease.

The gene calls are TRBV27 and TRBJ2-7, with TRBD1 identical over 8 bases. Losses at the gene ends were 5 bases for V and 2 bases for J; bases not matched to a gene: 8. CDR3 size: 15 residues. CDR1 and CDR2 (germline): MNHEY, SMNVEV (reference sequence). Written as DNA, the CDR3 is TGTGCCAGCAGTCGGACAGGGATTAAAACCTACGAGCAGTACTTC. Protein product: CASSRTGIKTYEQYF.

This clone appeared a single time. V and J are TRBV14 and TRBJ2-5, with a weak D call TRBD2 (6 bases). V shed 1 base and J shed 5 bases, with 17 bases lying between them. Per the germline V gene, CDR1 is SGHDN and CDR2 is FVKESK. This CDR3 comprises 16 residues. The CDR3 here is CASSQVAGWVRETQYF. The CDR3, as DNA: TGTGCCAGCAGCCAAGTGGCGGGATGGGTGAGGGAGACCCAGTACTTC.

This chain connects TRBV28 to TRBJ2-5, with D possibly TRBD1 on 5 matching bases. Looked up from germline, CDR1 is MDHEN and CDR2 is SYDVKM. V lost 1 base, J lost 7 bases, and 16 bases lay in between. The CDR3 covers 15 residues. The CDR3 DNA is TGTGCCAGCAGTTTATTGGGAATTCGAACAGGGACCCAGTACTTC. Its translation: CASSLLGIRTGTQYF.

The chain recombines TRBV11-2 with TRBJ2-5; TRBD1 agrees at 9 bases. The CDR3 extends over 15 amino acids. V lost 2 bases to trimming and J lost 5 bases; unmatched junction nucleotides: 6. CDR1 is SGHAT and CDR2 is FQNNGV in the germline V gene. In DNA, the CDR3 is TGTGCCAGCAGCTTAAATACAGGGGGCACCGAGACCCAGTACTTC. Protein sequence: CASSLNTGGTETQYF.

The CDR3 DNA reads as TGCGCCAGCAGCTTGTCAGCGGCAGATACGCAGTATTTT. This translates into CASSLSAADTQYF. The chain has TRBV5-1 and TRBJ2-3; tentatively, D is TRBD2 (5 bases). CDR1 is SGHRS, CDR2 YFSETQ, per germline. The CDR3 covers 13 residues. Trimming left V 1 base short and J 4 bases short, with 7 bases between.

In this sample, this clone turned up once. The rearrangement uses TRBV5-4 and TRBJ2-3, with D possibly TRBD1 on 5 matching bases. The CDR3 sequence is 14 residues long. From germline, CDR1 is SGHNT and CDR2 YYREEE (reference sequence). Trimming took off 4 bases at V and 2 bases at J, with 11 bases between the two ends. The CDR3 DNA follows: TGTGCCAGCAGCCTCGACAGTTCCACAGATACGCAGTATTTT. Its protein is CASSLDSSTDTQYF.

As to this clone: At one boundary the junction diverges from the germline segment, which might be a read error. The chain couples TRBV7-6 to TRBJ2-3; D might be TRBD1 (6 bases). The germline gives CDR1 SGHVS, CDR2 FNYEAQ. The CDR3 sequence is 10 residues long. The CDR3 loop is CASSFFDRSF. The CDR3 DNA reads as TGTGCCAGCAGCTTCTTCGACAGGTCTTTT. The entire variable domain, with the rest obtained from reference TRBV7-6 and TRBJ2-3, is as follows: GAGVSQSPRYKVTKRGQDVALRCDPISGHVSLYWYRQALGQGPEFLTYFNYEAQQDKSGLPNDRFSAERPEGSISTLTIQRTEQRDSAMYRCASSFFDRSFGPGTRLTVL.

The chain employs TRBV6-2 or TRBV6-3 and TRBJ2-1; D possibly corresponds to TRBD2 (6 bases). CDR1 MNHEY and CDR2 SVGEGT come from the germline V gene. The CDR3 is 17 amino acids. V lost 2 bases, J lost 6 bases, and 20 bases lay in between. The CDR3 region is CASSYPGLNLVSNEQFF. In nucleotides, the CDR3 is TGTGCCAGCAGTTACCCTGGACTAAACCTGGTCTCCAATGAGCAGTTCTTC.

The chain couples TRBV15 to TRBJ1-5, with D perhaps TRBD1 (5 bases). The CDR3 runs 13 residues. V was shortened by 1 base and J by 7 bases, with 8 bases between the two germline ends. Looked up from germline, CDR1 is LNHNV and CDR2 is YYDKDF (reference sequence). The CDR3, as DNA: TGTGCCACCAGCAGAGGGGGGGTACAGCCCCAGCATTTT. This codes for CATSRGGVQPQHF.

The chain carries TRBV3-1 (or the pseudogene TRBV3-2) and TRBJ1-4; 10 bases are a match to TRBD1. Germline trimming cut 5 bases from V and 7 bases from J; bases unmatched to any gene: 13. Germline lookup yields CDR1 LGHDT and CDR2 YNNKEL (reference sequence). There are 17 residues in the CDR3. As DNA, the CDR3 is TGTGCCAGCAGCTTTTGGACAGGGGGGGGTTTGGCTGAAAAACTGTTTTTT. As protein: CASSFWTGGGLAEKLFF.

The chain uses TRBV6-1 and TRBJ1-2; no reliable D call. This CDR3 contains 12 residues. Germline V gene sequence: CDR1 MNHNS, CDR2 SASEGT. The V end was cut by 1 base, the J end by 7 bases, with 7 bases between. The CDR3 reads CASSEVTGGYTF. Written as DNA, the CDR3 is TGTGCCAGCAGTGAAGTCACTGGTGGCTACACCTTC.

V usage is TRBV30 and J usage is TRBJ1-6, with D perhaps matching TRBD1 (5 bases). The CDR3 spans 13 residues. The V and J ends lost 0 bases and 10 bases respectively, with 10 bases between them. The germline V gene encodes CDR1 GTSNPN and CDR2 SVGIG (reference sequence). CDR3 coding DNA: TGTGCCTGGAGTGTCAGGGCTGGGTCACCCCTCCACTTT. The encoded protein is CAWSVRAGSPLHF.

The chain combines TRBV6-2 or TRBV6-3 with TRBJ1-2; no reliable D call. The V gene's germline CDR1 is MNHEY and CDR2 SVGEGT. Deletions cut 1 base from V and 1 base from J, with 4 bases between. The CDR3 covers 13 residues. The DNA for the CDR3 is TGTGCCAGCAGTTACTACAATAACTATGGCTACACCTTC. Translation gives CASSYYNNYGYTF.

V usage is TRBV27 and J usage is TRBJ1-1, with D unresolved. This CDR3 region has 14 residues. Germline CDR1 MNHEY, CDR2 SMNVEV (reference sequence). V was shortened by 0 bases and J by 5 bases, with 10 bases between the two germline ends. In DNA form, the CDR3 reads TGTGCCAGCAGTTTATCGGTCGGTTGGACTGAAGCTTTCTTT. As protein: CASSLSVGWTEAFF.

The V and J genes are TRBV2 and TRBJ2-1; 11 nucleotides match TRBD2. V was clipped by 6 bases and J by 15 bases; unmatched bases: 16. The CDR3 totals 15 residues. Germline CDR1 SNHLY, CDR2 FYNNEI. The CDR3 protein is CASSLLQLAGVFLFF. The CDR3 region has the DNA TGTGCCAGCAGCTTACTACAACTAGCGGGAGTCTTCCTGTTCTTC.